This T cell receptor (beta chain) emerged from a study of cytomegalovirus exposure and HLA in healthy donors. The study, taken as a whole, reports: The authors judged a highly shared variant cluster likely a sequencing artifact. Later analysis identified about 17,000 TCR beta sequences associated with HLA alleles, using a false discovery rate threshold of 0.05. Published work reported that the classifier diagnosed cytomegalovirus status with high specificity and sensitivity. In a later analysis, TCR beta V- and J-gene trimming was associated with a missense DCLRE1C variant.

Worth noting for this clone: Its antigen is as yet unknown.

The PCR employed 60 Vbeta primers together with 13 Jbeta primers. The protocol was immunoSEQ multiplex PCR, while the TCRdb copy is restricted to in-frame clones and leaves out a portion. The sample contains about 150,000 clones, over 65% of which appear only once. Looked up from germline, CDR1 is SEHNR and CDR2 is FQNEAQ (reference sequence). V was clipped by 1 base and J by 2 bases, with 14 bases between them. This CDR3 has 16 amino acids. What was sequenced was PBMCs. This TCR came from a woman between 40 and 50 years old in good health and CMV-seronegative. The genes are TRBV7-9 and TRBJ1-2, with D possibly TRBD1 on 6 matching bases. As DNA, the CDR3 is TGTGCCAGCAGCTTAGGAGGTGGGCAGGGGAACTATGGCTACACCTTC. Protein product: CASSLGGGQGNYGYTF. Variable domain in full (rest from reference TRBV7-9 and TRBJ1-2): DTGVSQNPRHKITKRGQNVTFRCDPISEHNRLYWYRQTLGQGPEFLTYFQNEAQLEKSRLLSDRFSAERPKGSFSTLEIQRTEQGDSAMYLCASSLGGGQGNYGYTFGSGTRLTVV.